This T cell receptor beta chain was sequenced for a study of blood T cell repertoires in COVID-19 (dated by TCRdb to between 2020 and 2021). As for the study more broadly: The collaborator samples originated in the United States, Italy and Spain and spanned the acute and convalescent phases of COVID-19. The prospective study material was composed of cDNA or gDNA derived from T cells, B-cell-depleted T cells, or PBMCs. Nearly every sample came with metadata listing a de-identified subject ID, COVID-19 status, age in years and sex. The repertoires were released in a freely available public database meant as a resource for research on the immune response to SARS-CoV-2. The dataset comprised deeply sampled blood TCRbeta repertoires from subjects exposed to, actively infected with, or recovered from COVID-19. Samples were obtained from the ongoing ImmuneRACE study (first 160 participants) and from 1,200 or so subjects provided by 6 global collaborators. Where available, HLA class I and class II types were taken from metadata supplied by the sample provider and were not determined by assay-based typing. Study-wide findings and limitations: Clinical and demographic metadata were provided uncurated, with the amount varying by source and participant.

The sample holds a few counts of this clone. Its antigen remains unidentified. No quality values exist for individual bases; no much larger clone is one base distant. In the germline V gene, CDR1 corresponds to SNHLY and CDR2 to FYNNEI. From cysteine to phenylalanine, the CDR3 is 15 amino acids long. CDR3 DNA is the only sequence kept; it has 45 bases, read in frame from the first base. Trimming takes 7 bases off V and 4 bases off J; junction bases not matched to a gene: 7. Participants in the prospective study were enrolled through a virtual design, were aged about 18 to 90 years, and lived in approximately 25 United States geographic areas. In the prospective study, cohorts were assigned on the basis of participant-reported clinical history obtained from a screening survey and a study questionnaire. For ImmuneRACE Cohort 3, a participant was defined as recovered based on two consecutive negative NP/OP PCR tests, clearance by a healthcare professional, or resolution of symptoms. Mobile phlebotomists in the prospective study collected whole blood, serum and a nasopharyngeal or oropharyngeal swab from every participant. Prospective study participants could optionally give additional blood draws and questionnaires over a roughly 2-month period. Before DNA extraction, prospective study blood samples were shipped either frozen or at room temperature.

TCRbeta CDR3 regions were amplified from genomic DNA using the immunoSEQ Assay, a bias-controlled multiplex PCR. The study's processing was this. The number of nucleated cells in each sample was estimated by amplification of reference gene primers within the assay. Sequence reads were collapsed and filtered to measure the absolute abundance of every unique TCRbeta CDR3 rearrangement. Productive Simpson clonality was computed per sample as the square root of Simpson's diversity index over productive rearrangements. Not all clones reach the TCRdb copy of this immuneACCESS table, which keeps in-frame sequences only. Checked studies attribute under half of the gap to unresolved V genes and leave the rest unexplained. The V and J calls and clone size come from that table; D and trimming were worked out from the DNA. Here the sample has 200,000 to 250,000 clones; 84% occur a single time. 1.8% of the sample rests with the top ten.

The receptor was isolated from a man aged 60 to 75 who had recovered from COVID-19. The material sequenced was PBMCs or T cells enriched from blood (not recorded which). The chain uses TRBV2 and TRBJ2-2; TRBD1 matches 9 bases in the middle. The CDR3 here reads CASNTRDRVTGELFF. In nucleotide form, the sequence is TGTGCCAGCAATACCCGGGACAGGGTCACCGGGGAGCTGTTTTTT.